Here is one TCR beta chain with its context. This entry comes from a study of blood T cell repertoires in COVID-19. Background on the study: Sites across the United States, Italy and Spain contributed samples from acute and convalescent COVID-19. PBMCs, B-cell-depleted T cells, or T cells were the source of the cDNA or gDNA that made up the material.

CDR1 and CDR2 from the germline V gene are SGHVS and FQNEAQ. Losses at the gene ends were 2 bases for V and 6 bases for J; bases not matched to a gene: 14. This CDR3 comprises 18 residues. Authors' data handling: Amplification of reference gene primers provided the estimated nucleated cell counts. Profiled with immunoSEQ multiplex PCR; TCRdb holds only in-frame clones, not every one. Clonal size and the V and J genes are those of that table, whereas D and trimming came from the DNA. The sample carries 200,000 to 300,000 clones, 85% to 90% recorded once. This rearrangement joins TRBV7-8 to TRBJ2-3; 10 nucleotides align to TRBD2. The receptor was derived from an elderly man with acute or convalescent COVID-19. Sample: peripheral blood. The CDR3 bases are TGTGCCAGCAGCTTAAAGGATAGCGGGAGGCTAGCAAGGGATACGCAGTATTTT. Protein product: CASSLKDSGRLARDTQYF.